A single sample gave rise to the 5 T cell receptor beta chains below, sequenced in a study of OX40 agonist ivuxolimab in advanced cancers. Using immunoSEQ multiplex PCR, the repertoire was profiled, and TCRdb retains in-frame clones only, with some absent. The profile shows 95,000 to 150,000 clones, around 93% of them singletons. Specimen: CD4+ or CD8+ T cells sorted from blood, collected in a trial of the OX40 agonist ivuxolimab. These receptors all stem from an adult with an advanced solid tumor such as melanoma, head and neck, liver or kidney cancer.

The chain recombines TRBV28 with TRBJ1-6; 7 bases align to TRBD1. CDR3 size: 14 residues. V was clipped by 2 bases and J by 14 bases; unmatched bases: 9. From germline, CDR1 is MDHEN and CDR2 SYDVKM. The CDR3 nucleotides read TGTGCCAGCAGTTTAGGCGGGGACAGCCTCACCCTCCACTTT. It translates to CASSLGGDSLTLHF.

This chain links TRBV7-3 with TRBJ1-4; D not certain. The CDR3 extends over 16 amino acids. CDR1 is SGHTA, CDR2 FQGTGA, per germline. V was pared by 5 bases and J by 3 bases, with 16 bases between. The CDR3 loop is CASSPTRVVPNEKLFF. The CDR3 DNA sequence: TGTGCCAGCAGCCCAACAAGGGTGGTCCCTAATGAAAAACTGTTTTTT.

The V and J genes are TRBV7-2 and TRBJ1-4, with TRBD1 identical over 10 bases. This CDR3 is built from 14 residues. Germline assignment: CDR1 SGHTA and CDR2 FQGNSA. After removal of 5 bases from V and 10 bases from J, the junction contained 7 bases not matched to a gene. The CDR3 loop reads CASSPDRGRGKLFF. Written as DNA, the CDR3 is TGTGCCAGCAGCCCTGACAGGGGGCGGGGAAAACTGTTTTTT.

This clone was counted only a few times. This rearrangement joins TRBV20-1 to TRBJ1-2, with a possible D match to TRBD1 (5 bases). Trimming stripped 2 bases from V and 8 bases from J, with 9 bases between. The CDR3 is 11 residues long. Germline values: CDR1 DFQATT, CDR2 SNEGSKA (reference sequence). The CDR3 is CSARRQLGYTF. CDR3 DNA: TGCAGTGCTAGAAGACAGTTGGGCTACACCTTC.

The chain is built from TRBV28 and TRBJ1-6; TRBD1 matches 8 bases. The germline V gene encodes CDR1 MDHEN and CDR2 SYDVKM. V gave up 2 bases and J gave up 15 bases; unmatched junction bases: 3. The length of the CDR3 is 12 residues. CDR3 sequence reads: CASSLGQGGLHF. The CDR3 DNA is TGTGCCAGCAGTTTAGGACAGGGAGGCCTCCACTTT.